Sequencing of this T cell receptor beta chain was carried out in a study of T cell responses to AZD1222 COVID-19 vaccine. Generated by immunoSEQ multiplex PCR, the TCRdb table keeps only in-frame clones and is missing some. The table records over 100,000 clones, 91% of them present only once. Study conclusions and caveats: Baseline serostatus was positive in only six AZD1222 recipients.

With regard to this clone: The antigen remains undetermined.

The sequences come from peripheral blood, collected on day 0 of AZD1222 vaccination. This TCR was sampled from an adult in good health.

CDR3 sequence: CASSLNGNQPQHF. DNA of the CDR3: TGCGCCAGCAGCTTAAATGGCAATCAGCCCCAGCATTTT. The gene calls are TRBV5-1 and TRBJ1-5; D not certain. Trimming removed 2 bases from V and 2 bases from J, with 5 bases in between. This CDR3 contains 13 residues. From germline, CDR1 is SGHRS and CDR2 YFSETQ.